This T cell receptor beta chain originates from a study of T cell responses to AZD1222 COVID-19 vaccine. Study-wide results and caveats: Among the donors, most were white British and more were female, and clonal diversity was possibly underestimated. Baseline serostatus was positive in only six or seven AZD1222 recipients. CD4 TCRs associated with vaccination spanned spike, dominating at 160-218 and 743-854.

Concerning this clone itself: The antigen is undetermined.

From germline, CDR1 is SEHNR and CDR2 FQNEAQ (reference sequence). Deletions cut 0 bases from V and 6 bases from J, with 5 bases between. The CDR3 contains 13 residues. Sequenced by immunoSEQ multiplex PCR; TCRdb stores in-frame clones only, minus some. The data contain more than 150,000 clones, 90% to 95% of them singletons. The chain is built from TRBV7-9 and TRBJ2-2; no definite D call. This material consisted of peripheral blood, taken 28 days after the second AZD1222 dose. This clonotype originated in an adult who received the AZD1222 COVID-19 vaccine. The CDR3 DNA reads TGTGCCAGCAGCTTAGCAGGGTCCGGGGAGCTGTTTTTT. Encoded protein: CASSLAGSGELFF. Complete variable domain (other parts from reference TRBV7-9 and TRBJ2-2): DTGVSQNPRHKITKRGQNVTFRCDPISEHNRLYWYRQTLGQGPEFLTYFQNEAQLEKSRLLSDRFSAERPKGSFSTLEIQRTEQGDSAMYLCASSLAGSGELFFGEGSRLTVL.